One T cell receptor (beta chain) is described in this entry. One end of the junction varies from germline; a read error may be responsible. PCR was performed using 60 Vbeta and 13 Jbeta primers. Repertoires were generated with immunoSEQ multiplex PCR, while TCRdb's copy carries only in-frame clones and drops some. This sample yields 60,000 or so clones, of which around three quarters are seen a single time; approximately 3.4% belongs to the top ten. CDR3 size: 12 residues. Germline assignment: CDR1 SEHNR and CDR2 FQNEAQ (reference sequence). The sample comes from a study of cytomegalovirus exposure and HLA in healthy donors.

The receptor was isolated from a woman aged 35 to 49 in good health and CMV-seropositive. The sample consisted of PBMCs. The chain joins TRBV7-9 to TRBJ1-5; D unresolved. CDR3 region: CSSSLSGQPQHF. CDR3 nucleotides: TGTTCCAGCAGCTTATCCGGGCAGCCCCAGCATTTT.